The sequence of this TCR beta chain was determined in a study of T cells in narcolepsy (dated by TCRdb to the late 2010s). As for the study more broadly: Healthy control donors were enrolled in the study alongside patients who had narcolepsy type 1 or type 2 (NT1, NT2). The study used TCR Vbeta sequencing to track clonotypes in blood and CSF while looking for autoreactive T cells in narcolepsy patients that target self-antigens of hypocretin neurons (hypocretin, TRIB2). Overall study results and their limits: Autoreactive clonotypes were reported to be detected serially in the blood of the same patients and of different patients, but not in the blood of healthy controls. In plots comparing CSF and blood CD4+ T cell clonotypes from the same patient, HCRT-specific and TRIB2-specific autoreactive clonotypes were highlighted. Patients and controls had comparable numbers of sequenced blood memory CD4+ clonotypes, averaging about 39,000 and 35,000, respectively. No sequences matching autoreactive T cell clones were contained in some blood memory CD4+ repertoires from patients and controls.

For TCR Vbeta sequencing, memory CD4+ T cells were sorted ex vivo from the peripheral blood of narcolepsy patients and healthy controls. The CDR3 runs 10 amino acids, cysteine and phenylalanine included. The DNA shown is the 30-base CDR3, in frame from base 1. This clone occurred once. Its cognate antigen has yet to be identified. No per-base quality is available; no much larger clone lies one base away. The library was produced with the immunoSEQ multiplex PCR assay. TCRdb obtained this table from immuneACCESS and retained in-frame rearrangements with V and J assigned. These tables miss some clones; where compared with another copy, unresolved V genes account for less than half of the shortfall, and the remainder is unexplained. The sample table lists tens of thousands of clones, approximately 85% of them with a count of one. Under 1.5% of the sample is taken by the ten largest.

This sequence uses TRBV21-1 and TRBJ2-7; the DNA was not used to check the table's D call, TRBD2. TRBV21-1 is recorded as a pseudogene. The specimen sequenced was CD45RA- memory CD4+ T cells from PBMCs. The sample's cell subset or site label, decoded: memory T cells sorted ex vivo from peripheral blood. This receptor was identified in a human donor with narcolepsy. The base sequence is TGTGCCAGCAACCTAGGGGACTTATACTTC. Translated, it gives CASNLGDLYF.